Shown below are 5 T cell receptor beta chains from a single sample sequenced in a study of technical replicates of blood from a handful of donors. Profiling relied on immunoSEQ multiplex PCR, and the TCRdb table lists in-frame clones only, not all of them. The repertoire holds approximately 87,000 clones, with roughly 94% as singletons. The specimen sequenced was T cells isolated from PBMCs. The receptors originated from a human donor in good health.

This chain links TRBV6-1 with TRBJ2-7; D not certain. The length of the CDR3 is 15 residues. Germline CDR1 reads MNHNS; CDR2 reads SASEGT. V lost 9 bases and J lost 4, with 22 bases in between. The CDR3 DNA is TGTGCCAGTACGCAGCGACCAACCGCCCATTACGAGCAGTACTTC. This encodes CASTQRPTAHYEQYF.

The chain joins TRBV18 to TRBJ1-2; D is ambiguous. The CDR3 loop spans 13 amino acids. Per the germline V gene, CDR1 is KGHSH and CDR2 is LQKENI. Trimming stripped 2 bases from V and 6 bases from J, with 10 bases between. The CDR3 coding sequence is TGTGCCAGCTCACCAATGGAGAGCGATGGCTACACCTTC. Its translation is CASSPMESDGYTF.

The chain has TRBV15 and TRBJ2-3, with D perhaps TRBD2 (5 bases). The germline V gene has CDR1 LNHNV and CDR2 YYDKDF (reference sequence). Trimming left V 0 bases short and J 3 bases short, with 13 bases between. CDR3 size: 16 residues. The CDR3 sequence: CATSRDMAGRTDTQYF. DNA of the CDR3: TGTGCCACCAGCAGAGATATGGCGGGCCGGACAGATACGCAGTATTTT.

The CDR3 region is CVRSLTGQPTGTSGSHEQFF. For the CDR3, the DNA is TGTGTCAGAAGCTTAACCGGACAGCCGACCGGGACTAGCGGGAGCCATGAGCAGTTCTTC. J is TRBJ2-1 and V is TRBV7-5; the table's D call, TRBD2, was not checked against the DNA. TRBV7-5 is flagged as a pseudogene. CDR3 length: 20 amino acids.

The chain is built from TRBV6-5 and TRBJ2-7, with 11 bases identical to TRBD2. The CDR3 is 16 amino acids. CDR1 MNHEY and CDR2 SVGAGI come from the germline V gene. Unmatched junction bases numbered 4, after V lost 0 bases and J lost 3 bases. The CDR3 protein is CASSYSTLAGGYEQYF. In DNA form, the CDR3 reads TGTGCCAGCAGTTACTCGACCCTAGCGGGGGGCTACGAGCAGTACTTC.